Each of the 15 T cell receptor beta chains below was sequenced from the same sample in a study of blood T cell repertoires in COVID-19. Assay used: immunoSEQ multiplex PCR; TCRdb lists only in-frame clones, some missing. Of 93,000 or so clones listed, under 90% were seen once; the top ten hold over 10%. Input material: peripheral blood. The source of these receptors is a human donor in a cohort sampled during active or convalescent COVID-19.

This clone was recorded once. The V call is TRBV4-2, the J call TRBJ1-1, with D possibly TRBD1 on 5 matching bases. The germline V and J ends were trimmed by 4 bases and 3 bases, with 9 bases remaining between them. The CDR3 consists of 13 residues. Germline V gene lookup returns CDR1 LGHNA and CDR2 YNFKEQ. CDR3 in DNA: TGTGCCAGCAGCCCCAGGGCGGACACTGAAGCTTTCTTT. Encoded protein: CASSPRADTEAFF.

V and J are TRBV14 and TRBJ2-1; tentative D call: TRBD1 (6 bases). Trimming shortened V by 4 bases and J by 4 bases, and 8 bases separated the two germline ends. Germline assignment: CDR1 SGHDN and CDR2 FVKESK. This CDR3 comprises 13 residues. The CDR3 DNA reads TGTGCCAGCAGCCTTGGACAGTACAATGAGCAGTTCTTC. Its protein product is CASSLGQYNEQFF.

The J gene is TRBJ1-1, the V gene TRBV3-1 (or the pseudogene TRBV3-2); D unresolved. With 1 base removed from V and 4 bases from J, the gap between germline ends came to 10 bases. Germline V lookup: CDR1 LGHDT, CDR2 YNNKEL (reference sequence). The CDR3 sequence is 14 residues long. Here the CDR3 DNA reads TGTGCCAGCAGCCAAGCCTCGAGGTTCACTGAAGCTTTCTTT. Translating gives CASSQASRFTEAFF.

J is TRBJ2-2 and V is TRBV19, with 12 nucleotides matching TRBD2. The CDR3 runs to 16 residues. J lost 1 base, V lost 9 bases, and 6 bases had no gene match. The germline CDR1 and CDR2 sequences are LNHDA and SQIVND (reference sequence). DNA of the CDR3: TGTGCCAGCTCTAGCGGGGGGGCAGGGAACACCGGGGAGCTGTTTTTT. Translating gives CASSSGGAGNTGELFF.

The genes are TRBV7-7 and TRBJ2-7; no firm D call. CDR1 SSHAT and CDR2 FNYEAQ come from the germline V gene (reference sequence). This CDR3 comprises 13 residues. The CDR3 protein is CASPTPRLHEQYF. CDR3 DNA: TGTGCTAGCCCCACCCCTCGACTCCACGAGCAGTACTTC.

The V gene is TRBV11-2, the J gene TRBJ1-2, with D perhaps TRBD1 (5 bases). CDR3 length: 15 amino acids. The V and J ends lost 1 base and 4 bases respectively, with 13 bases between them. Germline assignment: CDR1 SGHAT and CDR2 FQNNGV. The CDR3 sequence is CASSLGREESYGYTF. DNA for the CDR3: TGTGCCAGCAGCTTAGGCAGGGAGGAGAGCTATGGCTACACCTTC.

The chain carries TRBV9 and TRBJ2-2; TRBD2 might be the D (6 bases). V was shortened by 2 bases and J by 3 bases, with 14 bases between the two germline ends. The germline V gene has CDR1 SGDLS and CDR2 YYNGEE. This CDR3 region has 16 residues. The CDR3 sequence: CASSVSGGGDTGELFF. In DNA, the CDR3 is TGTGCCAGCAGCGTCTCCGGGGGTGGGGACACCGGGGAGCTGTTTTTT.

The CDR3: CSASTGLGADTQYF. The CDR3 DNA reads as TGCAGTGCTAGTACAGGTCTAGGTGCAGATACGCAGTATTTT. This chain links TRBV20-1 with TRBJ2-3, with a tentative D call TRBD1 (5 bases). V was pared by 3 bases and J by 4 bases, with 14 bases between. The germline V gene has CDR1 DFQATT and CDR2 SNEGSKA (reference sequence). CDR3 length: 14 amino acids.

CDR3 sequence: CASTTPGGGYNEQFF. DNA of the CDR3: TGTGCCAGTACCACCCCGGGGGGGGGCTACAATGAGCAGTTCTTC. The gene calls are TRBV19 and TRBJ2-1; 8 positions agree with TRBD2. After removal of 7 bases from V and 3 bases from J, the junction contained 8 bases not matched to a gene. Looked up from germline, CDR1 is LNHDA and CDR2 is SQIVND (reference sequence). CDR3 size: 15 residues.

The chain recombines TRBV11-2 with TRBJ2-5; 12 positions agree with TRBD2. Trimming cost V 2 bases and J 3 bases; bases outside gene matches: 10. The CDR3 covers 18 residues. The germline gives CDR1 SGHAT, CDR2 FQNNGV. The CDR3, as DNA: TGTGCCAGCAGCTTACTCCCCAAGACTAGCGGGAGTAAAGAGACCCAGTACTTC. Its translation is CASSLLPKTSGSKETQYF.

This chain joins TRBV5-1 and TRBJ1-5; D not certain. The V gene's germline CDR1 is SGHRS and CDR2 YFSETQ. The ends were cut back, 0 bases at V and 0 bases at J, with 10 bases in the middle. This CDR3 is built from 16 residues. This chain's CDR3 is CASSLDGRHSNQPQHF. In DNA, the CDR3 is TGCGCCAGCAGCTTGGACGGCAGACATAGCAATCAGCCCCAGCATTTT.

The chain uses TRBV9 and TRBJ1-2; no clear D. Germline loops: CDR1 SGDLS, CDR2 YYNGEE. The germline V and J ends were trimmed by 1 base and 8 bases, with 15 bases remaining between them. The CDR3 has 14 amino acids. CDR3 residues: CASSVNSPSSGYTF. CDR3 coding DNA: TGTGCCAGCAGCGTAAATAGTCCAAGTTCCGGCTACACCTTC.

The gene calls are TRBV6-5 and TRBJ2-7, with a tentative D call TRBD1 (5 bases). V was cut by 7 bases and J by 2 bases, with 12 bases left in between. The germline gives CDR1 MNHEY, CDR2 SVGAGI. This CDR3 spans 13 amino acids. The CDR3 nucleotides are TGTGCCAGCAAACCGGACAAGACCTACGAGCAGTACTTC. Translating it yields CASKPDKTYEQYF.

This clone came up a few times. The chain recombines TRBV5-6 with TRBJ1-5; D possibly corresponds to TRBD1 (6 bases). There are 14 residues in the CDR3. Germline loops: CDR1 SGHDT, CDR2 YYEEEE. V lost 4 bases, J lost 2 bases, and 10 bases lay in between. CDR3 bases: TGTGCCAGCAGCCTAGGACAGCGCAATCAGCCCCAGCATTTT. It specifies CASSLGQRNQPQHF. Full variable domain (missing parts from reference TRBV5-6 and TRBJ1-5): DAGVTQSPTHLIKTRGQQVTLRCSPKSGHDTVSWYQQALGQGPQFIFQYYEEEERQRGNFPDRFSGHQFPNYSSELNVNALLLGDSALYLCASSLGQRNQPQHFGDGTRLSIL.

The chain carries TRBV5-1 and TRBJ2-1; TRBD2 agrees at 14 bases. Germline V gives CDR1 SGHRS, CDR2 YFSETQ. This CDR3 is 15 amino acids long. The ends lost 6 bases at V and 5 bases at J; junction bases unmatched: 4. The CDR3 loop is CASTPTSGGDNEQFF. For the CDR3, the DNA is TGCGCCAGCACCCCGACTAGCGGGGGGGACAATGAGCAGTTCTTC. The variable domain in full, with the rest retrieved from reference TRBV5-1 and TRBJ2-1, is KAGVTQTPRYLIKTRGQQVTLSCSPISGHRSVSWYQQTPGQGLQFLFEYFSETQRNKGNFPGRFSGRQFSNSRSEMNVSTLELGDSALYLCASTPTSGGDNEQFFGPGTRLTVL.